These 14 T cell receptor beta chains were sequenced from one sample in a study of CD8+CD57+ T cells in acquired aplastic anemia. Using genomic DNA as the template, TCR beta VDJ and CDR3 profiling was carried out. MiXCR, run by TCRdb on the reads, gives a single entry per CDR3 protein. Of 190,000 or so distinct CDR3 sequences listed, 60% to 65% are singletons. The material sequenced was sorted CD4+, CD8+, or CD8+CD57+ T cells (not recorded which) from PBMCs. The receptors come from a human donor in good health.

The chain combines TRBV12-3 or TRBV12-4 with TRBJ2-7; D ambiguous. V lost 3 bases, J lost 3 bases, and 12 bases lay in between. The CDR3 has 14 residues. The CDR3 here is CASSFRAPNYEQYF. The CDR3 nucleotides are TGTGCCAGCAGTTTTAGGGCCCCCAACTACGAGCAGTACTTC.

Points on this clonotype: One junction end does not reproduce the germline sequence, and a read error may be involved. The rearrangement joins TRBV5-1 to TRBJ2-1; unclear D gene. The CDR3 is 13 residues long. Germline V gene lookup returns CDR1 SGHRS and CDR2 YFSETQ. The CDR3 region is CASSLGRNNEQFF. In DNA, the CDR3 is TGTGCCAGCAGCTTGGGAAGGAACAATGAGCAGTTCTTC.

This chain uses TRBV12-3 or TRBV12-4 with TRBJ2-5; 11 nucleotides line up with TRBD2. The length of the CDR3 is 14 residues. V dropped 5 bases and J dropped 6; count of bases not matched to a gene: 5. This CDR3 is CASSITSGGKTQYF. In DNA, the CDR3 is TGTGCCAGCAGTATCACTAGCGGGGGAAAGACCCAGTACTTC.

The chain has TRBV20-1 and TRBJ2-3; 7 bases map to TRBD1. V dropped 5 bases and J dropped 0; count of bases not matched to a gene: 8. This CDR3 is 15 amino acids long. CDR1 and CDR2 (germline): DFQATT, SNEGSKA (reference sequence). This chain's CDR3 is CSAVRDSSSTDTQYF. The CDR3 nucleotides read TGCAGTGCTGTTCGGGACAGTTCTAGCACAGATACGCAGTATTTT.

V gene TRBV6-4 combines with J gene TRBJ1-3; 7 positions agree with TRBD1. With 3 bases clipped from V and 8 bases from J, the junction kept 4 bases outside the gene matches. The CDR3 has 13 amino acids. Germline CDR1 reads MRHNA; CDR2 reads SNTAGT. The CDR3 protein is CASSEGDRDTIYF. Here the CDR3 DNA reads TGTGCCAGCAGTGAAGGTGACAGGGACACCATATATTTT.

This clonotype was seen more than once but under ten times. The chain couples TRBV15 to TRBJ2-7, with 14 bases lining up with TRBD2. The CDR3 extends over 19 amino acids. Germline CDR1 is LNHNV and CDR2 is YYDKDF (reference sequence). J was trimmed by 3 bases and V by 0 bases; bases with no gene match: 10. Here the CDR3 reads CATSRDRVAGLAGDYEQYF. The CDR3 nucleotides are TGTGCCACCAGCAGAGATCGGGTAGCGGGACTAGCGGGAGACTACGAGCAGTACTTC.

The chain joins TRBV7-9 to TRBJ1-5; D is perhaps TRBD1 (5 bases). Germline V CDR1 and CDR2: SEHNR, FQNEAQ (reference sequence). The CDR3 is made up of 16 amino acids. V was pared by 7 bases and J by 1 base, with 17 bases between. The CDR3 DNA is TGTGCCAGCACCCTACCAGGGCGGGAGAGCAATCAGCCCCAGCATTTT. Protein product: CASTLPGRESNQPQHF.

This rearrangement joins TRBV7-6 to TRBJ2-7; unclear D gene. Trimming left V 1 base short and J 7 bases short, with 5 bases between. CDR3 length equals 11 residues. Per the germline V gene, CDR1 is SGHVS and CDR2 is FNYEAQ. CDR3 bases: TGTGCCAGCAGCTTAGAGCCAGAGCAGTACTTC. It yields the protein CASSLEPEQYF.

V usage is TRBV27 and J usage is TRBJ1-6; perhaps TRBD1 as D (5 bases). There are 13 residues in the CDR3. The V gene's germline CDR1 is MNHEY and CDR2 SMNVEV (reference sequence). V lost 7 bases and J 8 bases, leaving 12 bases between the germline ends. The CDR3 DNA follows: TGTGCCAGCAAAGCGGGGCGGGATTCACCCCTCCACTTT. Its translation: CASKAGRDSPLHF.

At least ten counts were recorded for this clonotype. This chain connects TRBV20-1 to TRBJ1-2; TRBD1 might be the D (5 bases). Germline CDR1 and CDR2: DFQATT and SNEGSKA (reference sequence). V shed 7 bases and J shed 4 bases, with 16 bases lying between them. This CDR3 region has 13 residues. The CDR3 DNA reads TGCAGTGTCCCTGGGGGAGGGCTCTATGGCTACACCTTC. As protein: CSVPGGGLYGYTF.

The chain uses TRBV9 and TRBJ1-2; TRBD1 is a possible D gene (5 bases). V dropped 5 bases and J dropped 2 bases, with 13 bases sitting between them. Germline V gene lookup returns CDR1 SGDLS and CDR2 YYNGEE. This CDR3 is built from 14 residues. In DNA, the CDR3 is TGTGCCAGCAGGAGGGAGGGACCAAACTATGGCTACACCTTC. Translated, it gives CASRREGPNYGYTF.

V usage is TRBV28 and J usage is TRBJ2-1, with TRBD2 identical over 10 bases. Losses at the gene ends were 6 bases for V and 2 bases for J; bases not matched to a gene: 7. The length of the CDR3 is 16 residues. Germline V CDR1 and CDR2: MDHEN, SYDVKM. The CDR3 is CASRSLAGVTYNEQFF. DNA of the CDR3: TGTGCCAGCAGATCTCTAGCGGGAGTCACCTACAATGAGCAGTTCTTC.

This clonotype was detected only once. The chain carries TRBV7-6 and TRBJ2-1; possibly TRBD1 for D (6 bases). The CDR3 length is 16 residues. CDR1 is SGHVS, CDR2 FNYEAQ, per germline. Trimming took off 3 bases at V and 0 bases at J, with 12 bases between the two ends. The CDR3 DNA is TGTGCCAGCAGCTTGTCCCCGGACAGCTCCTACAATGAGCAGTTCTTC. It specifies CASSLSPDSSYNEQFF.

This clonotype turned up a few times. V gene TRBV5-1 combines with J gene TRBJ1-6, with a tentative D call TRBD1 (6 bases). Trimming removed 1 base from V and 10 bases from J, with 24 bases in between. The CDR3 consists of 18 residues. Germline V gives CDR1 SGHRS, CDR2 YFSETQ. The CDR3 region has the DNA TGCGCCAGCAGCTTGTCTCTTTCCCGGGCAGGGGACGACTCACCCCTCCACTTT. Encoded protein: CASSLSLSRAGDDSPLHF.